These 32 T cell receptor beta chains were sequenced from one sample in a study of cytomegalovirus exposure and HLA in healthy donors. PCR involved 60 Vbeta and 13 Jbeta primers. The data were produced by immunoSEQ multiplex PCR, yet TCRdb's version contains in-frame clones alone and is incomplete. The top ten clones hold approximately 3% of a sample with around 95,000 clones, 82% of them seen once. Sample: PBMCs. The receptors stem from a young man in good health and CMV-seropositive.

This clone was seen a single time. The chain combines TRBV6-5 with TRBJ2-1; a possible D gene is TRBD1 (5 bases). Germline V gene data show CDR1 as MNHEY and CDR2 as SVGAGI. CDR3 length: 15 residues. With 5 bases removed from V and 3 bases from J, the gap between germline ends came to 14 bases. The CDR3 bases are TGTGCCAGCAGTAAACCAGGGTTGGGCTACAATGAGCAGTTCTTC. Protein product: CASSKPGLGYNEQFF.

There are a few counts of this clone. CDR3 nucleotides: TGCGCCAGCAGCCAAGCGCCCATTCGAGAGGGAGAGCAGTACTTC. This codes for CASSQAPIREGEQYF. The V call is TRBV4-1, the J call TRBJ2-7; D may be TRBD2 (5 bases). In germline, CDR1 is MGHRA, CDR2 YSYEKL. With 1 base removed from V and 7 bases from J, the gap between germline ends came to 17 bases. The CDR3 contains 15 residues.

CDR3 in amino acids: CASSEATLTDAAKNIQYF. The CDR3 DNA is TGTGCCAGCAGTGAAGCGACGTTAACAGATGCAGCCAAAAACATTCAGTACTTC. The chain carries TRBV2 and TRBJ2-4; D not certain. This CDR3 region has 18 residues. Trimming removed 0 bases at V and 0 bases at J, with 15 bases between. Germline-derived CDR1 and CDR2 are SNHLY and FYNNEI.

This clone appeared a single time. DNA of the CDR3: TGTGCCAGCAGCAAAGCTCGGGAGAGCTCCTACGAGCAGTACTTC. Its translation: CASSKARESSYEQYF. The chain has TRBV21-1 and TRBJ2-5; the tabulated D call, TRBD2, remains unverified against the DNA. The last part of the DNA fits TRBJ2-7 better; the J call may be wrong. TRBV21-1 constitutes a pseudogene. The CDR3 runs to 15 residues.

V usage is TRBV2 and J usage is TRBJ2-1; a weak D match, TRBD2 (6 bases). V lost 3 bases to trimming and J lost 5 bases, with 14 bases between them. Germline V gene lookup returns CDR1 SNHLY and CDR2 FYNNEI. This CDR3 contains 15 residues. The CDR3 sequence: CASSEDLARNNEQFF. For the CDR3, the DNA is TGTGCCAGCAGTGAGGATCTAGCGAGAAACAATGAGCAGTTCTTC.

The chain links TRBV28 to TRBJ1-3; 7 nucleotides agree with TRBD1. CDR3 size: 16 residues. CDR1 is MDHEN, CDR2 SYDVKM, per germline. The J segment lost 1 base and the V segment lost 10 bases, leaving 13 bases of the junction unmatched. The CDR3 loop is CATATVLQGSGNTIYF. CDR3 bases: TGTGCCACCGCAACAGTTCTACAGGGGTCTGGAAACACCATATATTTT.

J is TRBJ1-6 and V is TRBV6-5; D gene uncertain. The CDR3 covers 16 residues. The V and J ends lost 0 bases and 1 base respectively, with 7 bases between them. Germline CDR1 and CDR2: MNHEY and SVGAGI. The CDR3 sequence is CASSYSSRSYNSPLHF. The CDR3 DNA sequence: TGTGCCAGCAGTTACTCGAGCAGGTCCTATAATTCACCCCTCCACTTT.

The chain employs TRBV7-2 and TRBJ2-7; D is ambiguous. Trimming took off 5 bases at V and 6 bases at J, with 8 bases between the two ends. Per germline, CDR1 SGHTA and CDR2 FQGNSA. This CDR3 comprises 11 residues. This CDR3 is CASSLTVEQYF. CDR3 DNA sequence: TGTGCCAGCAGCCTAACAGTCGAGCAGTACTTC.

This chain joins TRBV19 and TRBJ1-5; D might be TRBD1 (5 bases). Germline V gene sequence: CDR1 LNHDA, CDR2 SQIVND (reference sequence). This CDR3 is 12 amino acids long. Trimming took 7 bases from V and 7 from J, leaving 11 bases between them. CDR3 bases: TGTGCCAGTATGGAGGGGCTGCAGCCCCAGCATTTT. The encoded protein is CASMEGLQPQHF.

V usage is TRBV19 and J usage is TRBJ2-7; D is uncertain. Trimming shortened V by 5 bases and J by 3 bases, and 11 bases separated the two germline ends. CDR3 size: 13 residues. Looked up from germline, CDR1 is LNHDA and CDR2 is SQIVND (reference sequence). The CDR3 coding sequence is TGTGCCAGTAGTCCCGCAGGCATCTACGAGCAGTACTTC. Its translation is CASSPAGIYEQYF.

The rearrangement joins TRBV5-6 to TRBJ1-4; 9 bases map to TRBD1. Germline CDR1 reads SGHDT; CDR2 reads YYEEEE. The CDR3 spans 15 residues. J was trimmed by 12 bases and V by 1 base; bases with no gene match: 10. The CDR3 DNA reads as TGTGCCAGCAGCTTGCTCTGGGACAGGGAGCCCCAACTGTTTTTT. Protein: CASSLLWDREPQLFF.

The chain has TRBV21-1 and TRBJ2-2; the table names TRBD2, a call not compared with the DNA. TRBV21-1 is assigned pseudogene status. This CDR3 region has 13 residues. CDR3 amino acids: CASSKDPAGELFF. The CDR3 nucleotides read TGTGCCAGCAGCAAAGACCCGGCCGGGGAGCTGTTTTTT.

The gene calls are TRBV9 and TRBJ1-1; TRBD1 is a possible D gene (5 bases). The CDR3 extends over 14 amino acids. The V end was cut by 0 bases, the J end by 1 base, with 7 bases between. Germline-derived CDR1 and CDR2 are SGDLS and YYNGEE. The CDR3 coding sequence is TGTGCCAGCAGCGTAGCAGGGCCGAACACTGAAGCTTTCTTT. Amino acids: CASSVAGPNTEAFF.

The table lists this clone with a count of one. The chain combines TRBV28 with TRBJ1-5; 10 bases match TRBD1. The CDR3 loop spans 14 amino acids. Per germline, CDR1 MDHEN and CDR2 SYDVKM. Germline trimming cut 8 bases from V and 3 bases from J; bases unmatched to any gene: 4. The CDR3 sequence: CASQTGGLNQPQHF. CDR3 bases: TGTGCCAGCCAGACAGGGGGCCTCAATCAGCCCCAGCATTTT.

The chain uses TRBV5-4 and TRBJ1-2, with TRBD1 matching over 9 bases. The V gene end was trimmed by 3 bases and the J gene end by 6 bases; junction bases not matched to a gene: 3. The CDR3 totals 13 residues. Looked up from germline, CDR1 is SGHNT and CDR2 is YYREEE (reference sequence). The CDR3 spells CASSSQGADGYTF. CDR3 coding DNA: TGTGCCAGCAGCTCACAGGGGGCAGATGGCTACACCTTC.

This clone was detected a few times. The chain couples TRBV6-1 to TRBJ2-6, with 7 bases matching TRBD1. The CDR3 sequence is 14 residues long. Germline V CDR1 and CDR2: MNHNS, SASEGT. J gave up 2 bases and V 8 bases, and 3 bases lay outside the gene matches. CDR3 sequence: CASSDRAGANVLTF. The CDR3 region has the DNA TGTGCCAGCTCAGACAGGGCTGGGGCCAACGTCCTGACTTTC.

The chain uses TRBV6-5 and TRBJ1-1, with unresolved D. The germline V gene encodes CDR1 MNHEY and CDR2 SVGAGI. With 1 base removed from V and 5 bases from J, the gap between germline ends came to 8 bases. The CDR3 is made up of 13 amino acids. CDR3 sequence: CASSYFGGTEAFF. The CDR3, as DNA: TGTGCCAGCAGTTACTTCGGAGGGACTGAAGCTTTCTTT.

The DNA for the CDR3 is TGTGCCATCAGTGGCCTAGCGGTCGGGAATGAGCAGTTCTTC. Translation gives CAISGLAVGNEQFF. The chain recombines TRBV10-3 with TRBJ2-1; TRBD2 matches at 7 bases. Germline V gives CDR1 ENHRY, CDR2 SYGVKD. V shed 4 bases, J shed 7 bases, and the junction held 7 bases outside the gene matches. There are 14 residues in the CDR3.

The chain has TRBV27 and TRBJ2-6; D is undetermined. V was shortened by 3 bases and J by 0 bases, with 12 bases between the two germline ends. Germline-derived CDR1 and CDR2 are MNHEY and SMNVEV (reference sequence). CDR3 size: 17 residues. As DNA, the CDR3 is TGTGCCAGCAGTTTTTCAGGTACAAGCTCTGGGGCCAACGTCCTGACTTTC. Amino acids: CASSFSGTSSGANVLTF.

This rearrangement joins TRBV28 to TRBJ1-5; 9 bases agree with TRBD1. The junction had 16 bases not matched to a gene; V was cut back by 5 bases and J by 14 bases. The germline V gene encodes CDR1 MDHEN and CDR2 SYDVKM. This CDR3 comprises 15 residues. The chain's CDR3 is CASSPRTGARMSEHF. CDR3 nucleotides: TGTGCCAGCAGTCCCAGGACAGGGGCCCGTATGTCGGAGCATTTT.

The sample holds a few counts of this clone. The rearrangement uses TRBV7-2 and TRBJ1-1; D remains ambiguous. V dropped 1 base and J dropped 3 bases, with 9 bases sitting between them. This CDR3 is 14 amino acids long. Germline-derived CDR1 and CDR2 are SGHTA and FQGNSA. CDR3 in DNA: TGTGCCAGCAGCTTAGTCGCTATTTACACTGAAGCTTTCTTT. Amino acid sequence: CASSLVAIYTEAFF.

This sequence joins TRBV7-9 and TRBJ1-5; tentative D call: TRBD1 (5 bases). The germline V gene encodes CDR1 SEHNR and CDR2 FQNEAQ (reference sequence). Trimming took off 0 bases at V and 7 bases at J, with 22 bases between the two ends. This CDR3 contains 18 residues. This CDR3 reads CASSLAYPTGERGQPQHF. The CDR3 DNA is TGTGCCAGCAGCTTAGCTTATCCCACAGGTGAAAGGGGACAGCCCCAGCATTTT.

V and J are TRBV28 and TRBJ2-7; maybe TRBD1 (5 bases). This CDR3 has 14 residues. CDR1 is MDHEN, CDR2 SYDVKM, per germline. The germline V and J ends were trimmed by 1 base and 4 bases, with 11 bases remaining between them. CDR3 nucleotide sequence: TGTGCCAGCAGTTTATCGAGAGACAGTTACGAGCAGTACTTC. This gives the protein CASSLSRDSYEQYF.

This rearrangement joins TRBV11-2 to TRBJ2-4; D gene unclear. The CDR3 spans 13 residues. Trimming removed 1 base from V and 5 bases from J, with 6 bases in between. Germline V gives CDR1 SGHAT, CDR2 FQNNGV. In nucleotides, the CDR3 is TGTGCCAGCAGCTTAGTCCGGGAAAACATTCAGTACTTC. Residues: CASSLVRENIQYF.

The genes are TRBV9 and TRBJ2-5; D is ambiguous. The DNA end favors TRBJ2-7, so the J call may be wrong. CDR3 length: 13 amino acids. CDR1 and CDR2 from the germline V gene are SGDLS and YYNGEE. CDR3 residues: CASSVDHSYEQYF. DNA of the CDR3: TGTGCCAGCAGCGTAGACCATTCCTACGAGCAGTACTTC.

The V and J genes are TRBV5-1 and TRBJ2-1; TRBD2 agrees at 13 bases. With 1 base clipped from V and 7 bases from J, the junction kept 11 bases outside the gene matches. The CDR3 sequence is 18 residues long. From germline, CDR1 is SGHRS and CDR2 YFSETQ. CDR3 protein: CASSLNSRGTSGKNEQFF. The CDR3 DNA follows: TGCGCCAGCAGCTTGAACAGCCGAGGGACTAGCGGGAAGAATGAGCAGTTCTTC. Filled out from reference TRBV5-1 and TRBJ2-1, the complete variable domain reads KAGVTQTPRYLIKTRGQQVTLSCSPISGHRSVSWYQQTPGQGLQFLFEYFSETQRNKGNFPGRFSGRQFSNSRSEMNVSTLELGDSALYLCASSLNSRGTSGKNEQFFGPGTRLTVL.

J is TRBJ2-6 and V is TRBV29-1, with D perhaps matching TRBD2 (5 bases). V was trimmed by 4 bases and J by 4 bases, leaving 11 bases between them. The CDR3 loop spans 14 amino acids. The germline V gene encodes CDR1 SQVTM and CDR2 ANQGSEA. The CDR3 nucleotides are TGCAGCGTTGGGGGAGAGCGGGGGGCCAACGTCCTGACTTTC. Amino acid sequence: CSVGGERGANVLTF.

This chain connects TRBV15 to TRBJ2-7, with 9 bases lining up with TRBD1. CDR3 length: 17 amino acids. Germline assignment: CDR1 LNHNV and CDR2 YYDKDF (reference sequence). V lost 1 base and J lost 1; bases outside the gene matches: 8. The CDR3 is CATSRVPLGTGSYEQYF. The CDR3 bases are TGTGCCACCAGCAGAGTGCCCCTCGGGACAGGGTCCTACGAGCAGTACTTC.

This clone was seen a single time. Here the CDR3 DNA reads TGTGCCATCAGATTCGGGACGGGAGAGTACGAGCAGTACTTC. Protein sequence: CAIRFGTGEYEQYF. This rearrangement joins TRBV10-3 to TRBJ2-7; D is perhaps TRBD2 (6 bases). With 6 bases removed from V and 4 bases from J, the gap between germline ends came to 16 bases. Germline lookup yields CDR1 ENHRY and CDR2 SYGVKD. The CDR3 sequence is 14 residues long.

The chain combines TRBV5-1 with TRBJ1-4; D is ambiguous. CDR1 and CDR2 from the germline V gene are SGHRS and YFSETQ. The CDR3 has 16 residues. The V end was cut by 2 bases, the J end by 3 bases, with 14 bases between. The CDR3 loop reads CASSLSGLGSNEKLFF. CDR3 DNA sequence: TGCGCCAGCAGCTTATCGGGGTTAGGGTCTAATGAAAAACTGTTTTTT.

A single count supports this clone. The chain couples TRBV19 to TRBJ2-3; 8 bases line up with TRBD2. CDR3 length equals 14 residues. From germline, CDR1 is LNHDA and CDR2 SQIVND (reference sequence). Trimming cost V 4 bases and J 4 bases; bases outside gene matches: 4. This chain's CDR3 is CASSTTSDSDTQYF. The CDR3 DNA reads as TGTGCCAGTAGTACGACTAGCGATTCAGATACGCAGTATTTT.

This clone has just one count. The chain recombines TRBV11-2 with TRBJ2-3; TRBD1 might be the D (5 bases). Between the trimmed V and J ends, which lost 5 bases and 2 bases, there was a span of 20 bases. In germline, CDR1 is SGHAT, CDR2 FQNNGV. CDR3 length: 17 amino acids. CDR3 residues: CASSLQGRQRLTDTQYF. The CDR3 bases are TGTGCCAGCAGCCTTCAGGGTCGTCAAAGGCTCACAGATACGCAGTATTTT.